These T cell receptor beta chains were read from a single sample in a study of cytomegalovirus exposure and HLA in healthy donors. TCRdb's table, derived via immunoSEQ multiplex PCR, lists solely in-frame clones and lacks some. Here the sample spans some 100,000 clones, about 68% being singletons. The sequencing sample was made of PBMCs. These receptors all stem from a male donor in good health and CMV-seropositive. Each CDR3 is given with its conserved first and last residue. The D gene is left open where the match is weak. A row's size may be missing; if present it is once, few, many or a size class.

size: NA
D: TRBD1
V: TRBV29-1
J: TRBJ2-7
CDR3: CSVTSRGRGLYEQYF
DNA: TGCAGCGTTACAAGCCGGGGCAGGGGGCTGTACGAGCAGTACTTC

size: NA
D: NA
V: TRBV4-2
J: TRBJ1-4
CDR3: CASSPRRGEKLFF
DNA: TGTGCCAGCAGCCCAAGGAGGGGTGAAAAACTGTTTTTT

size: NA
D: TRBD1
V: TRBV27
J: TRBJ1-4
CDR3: CASSFRQGDEKLFF
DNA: TGTGCCAGCAGTTTTAGACAGGGGGATGAAAAACTGTTTTTT

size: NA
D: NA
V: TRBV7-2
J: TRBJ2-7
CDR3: CASSLDNGGEQYF
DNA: TGTGCCAGCAGCTTAGATAACGGGGGCGAGCAGTACTTC

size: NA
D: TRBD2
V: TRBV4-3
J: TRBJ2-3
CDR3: CASSQEERGGSDTQYF
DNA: TGCGCCAGCAGCCAAGAAGAGCGGGGGGGGTCAGATACGCAGTATTTT

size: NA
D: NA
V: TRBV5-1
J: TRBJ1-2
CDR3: CASSSHRARGYTF
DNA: TGCGCCAGCAGCTCGCACAGGGCCCGCGGCTACACCTTC

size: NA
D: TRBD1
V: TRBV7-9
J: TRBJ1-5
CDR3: CASSLGGTGVQPQHF
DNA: TGTGCCAGCAGCTTAGGTGGGACAGGGGTCCAGCCCCAGCATTTT

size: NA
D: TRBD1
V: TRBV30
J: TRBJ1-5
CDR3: CAWSRDRAPGGNQPQHF
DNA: TGTGCCTGGAGTAGGGACAGGGCCCCCGGGGGCAATCAGCCCCAGCATTTT

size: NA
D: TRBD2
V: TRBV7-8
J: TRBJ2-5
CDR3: CASRPRWTSVKETQYF
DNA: TGTGCCAGCAGACCTCGATGGACTAGCGTGAAGGAGACCCAGTACTTC

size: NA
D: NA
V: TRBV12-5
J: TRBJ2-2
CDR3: CASGLLADTGELFF
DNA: TGTGCTAGTGGTTTGTTGGCGGACACCGGGGAGCTGTTTTTT

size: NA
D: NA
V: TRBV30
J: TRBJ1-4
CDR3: CAWSVKGGFEKLFF
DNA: TGTGCCTGGAGTGTAAAGGGAGGATTTGAAAAACTGTTTTTT

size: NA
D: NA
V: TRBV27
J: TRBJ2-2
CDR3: CASSQDRRGELFF
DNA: TGTGCCAGCAGTCAAGACAGGCGCGGGGAGCTGTTTTTT

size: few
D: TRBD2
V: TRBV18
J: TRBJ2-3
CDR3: CASSPTSGATDTQYF
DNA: TGTGCCAGCTCACCGACTAGCGGGGCTACAGATACGCAGTATTTT

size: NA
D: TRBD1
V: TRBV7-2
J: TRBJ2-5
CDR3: CASRSTGGAWETQYF
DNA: TGTGCCAGCAGGTCTACAGGGGGCGCTTGGGAGACCCAGTACTTC

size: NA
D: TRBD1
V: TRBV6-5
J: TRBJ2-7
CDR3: CASSYNQGAPALF
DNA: TGTGCCAGCAGTTACAATCAGGGGGCGCCGGCTCTTTTC

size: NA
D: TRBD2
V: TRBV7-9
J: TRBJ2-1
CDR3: CASSLPGGAGNEQFF
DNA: TGTGCCAGCAGCCTGCCGGGAGGGGCGGGGAATGAGCAGTTCTTC

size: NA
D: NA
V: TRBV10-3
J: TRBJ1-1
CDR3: CAISGQGGTEAFF
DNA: TGTGCCATCAGTGGGCAGGGCGGCACTGAAGCTTTCTTT

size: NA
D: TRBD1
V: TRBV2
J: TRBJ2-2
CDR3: CASSGTGGTGELFF
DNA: TGTGCCAGCAGTGGGACAGGGGGGACCGGGGAGCTGTTTTTT

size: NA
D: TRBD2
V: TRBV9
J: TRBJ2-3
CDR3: CASSGGRGFTDTQYF
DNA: TGTGCCAGCAGCGGGGGGAGGGGTTTCACAGATACGCAGTATTTT

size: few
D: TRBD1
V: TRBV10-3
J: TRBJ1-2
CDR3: CAISESGTGDNYGYTF
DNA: TGTGCCATCAGTGAGTCCGGGACAGGGGATAACTATGGCTACACCTTC

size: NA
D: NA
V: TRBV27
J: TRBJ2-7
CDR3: CASRPESTGAYEQYF
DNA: TGTGCCAGCAGGCCTGAATCGACGGGGGCCTACGAGCAGTACTTC

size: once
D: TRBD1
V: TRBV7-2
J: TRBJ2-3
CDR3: CASSPWAGGSSDTQYF
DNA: TGTGCCAGCAGCCCATGGGCAGGGGGTAGCTCAGATACGCAGTATTTT

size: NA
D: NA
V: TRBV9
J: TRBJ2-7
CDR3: CASSVDGGLYEQYF
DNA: TGTGCCAGCAGCGTTGACGGGGGGCTCTACGAGCAGTACTTC

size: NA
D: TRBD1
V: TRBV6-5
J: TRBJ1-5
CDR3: CASRQGSSQPQHF
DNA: TGTGCCAGCAGACAGGGGTCTAGTCAGCCCCAGCATTTT

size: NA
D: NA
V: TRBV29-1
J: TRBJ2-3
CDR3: CSVSRAGSTDTQYF
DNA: TGCAGCGTGTCTCGGGCGGGGAGCACAGATACGCAGTATTTT

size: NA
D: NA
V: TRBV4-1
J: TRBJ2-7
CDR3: CASSQDLYYEQYF
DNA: TGCGCCAGCAGCCAAGATCTTTACTACGAGCAGTACTTC

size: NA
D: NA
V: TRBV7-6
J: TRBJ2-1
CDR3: CASSRGTEYNEQFF
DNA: TGTGCCAGCAGCCGCGGGACAGAATACAATGAGCAGTTCTTC

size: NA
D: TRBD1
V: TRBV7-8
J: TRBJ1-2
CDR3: CASSSTGRNYGYTF
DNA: TGTGCCAGCAGCTCGACAGGGAGGAACTATGGCTACACCTTC

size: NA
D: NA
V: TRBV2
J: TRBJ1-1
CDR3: CASSPLAYTEAFF
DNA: TGTGCCAGCTCCCCGCTGGCTTACACTGAAGCTTTCTTT

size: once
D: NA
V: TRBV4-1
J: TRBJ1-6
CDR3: CASSNRAGANYNSPLHF
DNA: TGCGCCAGCAGCAATAGGGCGGGGGCTAACTATAATTCACCCCTCCACTTT

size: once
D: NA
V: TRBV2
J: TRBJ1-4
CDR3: CASLSGQTNEKLFF
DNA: TGTGCCAGCCTGTCCGGTCAAACTAATGAAAAACTGTTTTTT

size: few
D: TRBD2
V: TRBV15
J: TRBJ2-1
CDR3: CATSRDASGGYNEQFF
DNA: TGTGCCACCAGCAGAGATGCTAGCGGGGGGTACAATGAGCAGTTCTTC

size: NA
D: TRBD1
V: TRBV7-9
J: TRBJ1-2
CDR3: CASSLGLQGAYGYTF
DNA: TGTGCCAGCAGCTTAGGACTACAGGGGGCTTATGGCTACACCTTC

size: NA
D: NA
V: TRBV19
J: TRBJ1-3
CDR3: CASSSSPPWGAGNTIYF
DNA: TGTGCCAGTAGTTCTTCCCCCCCGTGGGGGGCTGGAAACACCATATATTTT

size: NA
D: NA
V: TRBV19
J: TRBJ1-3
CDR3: CASSISGIVSGNTIYF
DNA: TGTGCCAGTAGTATTTCGGGGATTGTGTCTGGAAACACCATATATTTT

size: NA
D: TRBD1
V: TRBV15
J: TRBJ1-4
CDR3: CATSRERGGLGDATNEKLFF
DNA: TGTGCCACCAGCAGAGAACGAGGGGGCCTGGGGGACGCAACTAATGAAAAACTGTTTTTT

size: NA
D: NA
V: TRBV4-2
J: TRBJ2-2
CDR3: CASSHLWRGTGELFF
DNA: TGTGCCAGCAGCCATCTTTGGCGGGGTACCGGGGAGCTGTTTTTT

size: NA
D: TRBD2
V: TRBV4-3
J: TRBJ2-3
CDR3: CASSQDGTRSTDTQYF
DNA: TGCGCCAGCAGCCAAGATGGGACTAGAAGCACAGATACGCAGTATTTT

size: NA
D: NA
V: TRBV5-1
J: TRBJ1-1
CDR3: CASSFPSGGGEGKTEAFF
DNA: TGCGCCAGCAGCTTCCCCTCTGGAGGGGGGGAGGGGAAGACTGAAGCTTTCTTT

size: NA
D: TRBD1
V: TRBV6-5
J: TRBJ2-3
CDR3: CASSFGQASTDTQYF
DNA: TGTGCCAGCAGCTTCGGACAGGCTAGCACAGATACGCAGTATTTT

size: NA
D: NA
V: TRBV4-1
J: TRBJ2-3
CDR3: CASSPREVSTDTQYF
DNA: TGCGCCAGCAGCCCCCGTGAGGTTAGCACAGATACGCAGTATTTT

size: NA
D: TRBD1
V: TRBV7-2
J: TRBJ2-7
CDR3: CASSFGLQGGRYEQYF
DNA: TGTGCCAGCAGCTTCGGCCTACAGGGGGGTCGGTACGAGCAGTACTTC

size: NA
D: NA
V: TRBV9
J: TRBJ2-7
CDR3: CASSVEQTTYEQYF
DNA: TGTGCCAGCAGCGTAGAACAGACAACCTACGAGCAGTACTTC

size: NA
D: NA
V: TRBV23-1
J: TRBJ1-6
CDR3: CASTLDGVPSSYNSPLHF
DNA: TGCGCCAGCACCTTGGACGGGGTCCCAAGCTCCTATAATTCACCCCTCCACTTT

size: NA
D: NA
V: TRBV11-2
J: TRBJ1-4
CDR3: CASSLGTGPRKLFF
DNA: TGTGCCAGCAGCTTAGGTACAGGGCCGCGGAAACTGTTTTTT

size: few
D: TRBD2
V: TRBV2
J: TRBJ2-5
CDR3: CASSQTSGMFQETQYF
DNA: TGTGCCAGCAGCCAGACTAGCGGGATGTTCCAAGAGACCCAGTACTTC

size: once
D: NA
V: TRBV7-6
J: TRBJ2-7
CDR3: CASSQLGTKAGEQYF
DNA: TGTGCCAGCAGCCAACTAGGGACAAAGGCCGGCGAGCAGTACTTC

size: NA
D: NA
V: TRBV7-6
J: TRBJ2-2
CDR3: CASSFYDGDTGELFF
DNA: TGTGCCAGCAGCTTTTACGACGGAGACACCGGGGAGCTGTTTTTT

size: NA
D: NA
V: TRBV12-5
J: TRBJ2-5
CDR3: CASGEREYLETQYF
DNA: TGTGCTAGTGGGGAGAGGGAGTACCTGGAGACCCAGTACTTC

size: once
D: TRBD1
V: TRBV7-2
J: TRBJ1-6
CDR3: CASSLAWGQGNSPLHF
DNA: TGTGCCAGCAGCTTAGCGTGGGGACAGGGGAATTCACCCCTCCACTTT

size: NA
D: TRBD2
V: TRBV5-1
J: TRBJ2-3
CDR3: CASSGTSDGDTQYF
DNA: TGCGCCAGCAGCGGGACTAGCGATGGAGATACGCAGTATTTT